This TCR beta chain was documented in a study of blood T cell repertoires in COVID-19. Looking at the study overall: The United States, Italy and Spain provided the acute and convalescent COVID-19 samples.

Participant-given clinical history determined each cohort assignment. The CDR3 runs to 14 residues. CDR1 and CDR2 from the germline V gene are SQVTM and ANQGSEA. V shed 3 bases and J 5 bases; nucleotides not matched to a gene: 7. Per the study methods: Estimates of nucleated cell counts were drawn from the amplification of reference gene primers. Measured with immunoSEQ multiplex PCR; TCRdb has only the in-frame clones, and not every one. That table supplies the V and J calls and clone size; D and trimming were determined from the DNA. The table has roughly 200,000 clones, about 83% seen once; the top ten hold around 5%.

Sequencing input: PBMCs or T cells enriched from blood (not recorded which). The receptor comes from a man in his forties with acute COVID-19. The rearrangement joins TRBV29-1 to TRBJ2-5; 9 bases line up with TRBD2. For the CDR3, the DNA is TGCAGCGTTGATCGTAGCGGGAGCTCGGAGACCCAGTACTTC. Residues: CSVDRSGSSETQYF.